This TCR beta chain was profiled in a study of blood T cell repertoires in COVID-19. About the research overall: In each case, the material was cDNA or gDNA derived from T cells, B-cell-depleted T cells, or PBMCs.

Sequenced by immunoSEQ multiplex PCR; TCRdb stores in-frame clones only, minus some. The sample holds 55,000 to 70,000 clones; about 86% are singletons and the top ten take approximately 4.2%. Trimming removed 6 bases at V and 3 bases at J, with 15 bases between. Germline V gene sequence: CDR1 SGHRS, CDR2 YFSETQ. This CDR3 comprises 14 residues. The material sequenced was peripheral blood. The source of this sequence is a man aged 50-60 years with acute or convalescent COVID-19. This sequence joins TRBV5-1 and TRBJ1-1; D unclear. This CDR3 reads CASNINRDYTEAFF. CDR3 DNA: TGCGCCAGCAACATAAACAGAGATTACACTGAAGCTTTCTTT.